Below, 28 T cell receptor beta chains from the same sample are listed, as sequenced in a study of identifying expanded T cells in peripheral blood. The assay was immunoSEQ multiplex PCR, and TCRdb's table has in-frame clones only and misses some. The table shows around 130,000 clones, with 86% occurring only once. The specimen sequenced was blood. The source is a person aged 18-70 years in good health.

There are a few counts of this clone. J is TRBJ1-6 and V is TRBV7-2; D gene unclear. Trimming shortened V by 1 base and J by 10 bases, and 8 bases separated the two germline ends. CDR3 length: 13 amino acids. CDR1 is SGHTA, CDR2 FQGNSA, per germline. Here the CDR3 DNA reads TGTGCCAGCAGCTTAGAAGAGGGCTCACCCCTCCACTTT. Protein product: CASSLEEGSPLHF.

The CDR3 here is CASSLVEGSNTEAFF. The CDR3 bases are TGCGCCAGCAGCTTGGTGGAGGGGTCGAACACTGAAGCTTTCTTT. The chain uses TRBV5-1 and TRBJ1-1; D is possibly TRBD1 (5 bases). Germline-derived CDR1 and CDR2 are SGHRS and YFSETQ. CDR3 length: 15 residues. V was trimmed by 0 bases and J by 1 base, leaving 10 bases between them.

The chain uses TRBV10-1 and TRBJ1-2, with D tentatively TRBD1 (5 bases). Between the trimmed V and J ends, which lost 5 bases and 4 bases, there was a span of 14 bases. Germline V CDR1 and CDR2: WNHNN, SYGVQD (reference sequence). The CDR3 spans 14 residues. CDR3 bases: TGCGCCAGCAGTTCGGACACCAGCGGCTATGGCTACACCTTC. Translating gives CASSSDTSGYGYTF.

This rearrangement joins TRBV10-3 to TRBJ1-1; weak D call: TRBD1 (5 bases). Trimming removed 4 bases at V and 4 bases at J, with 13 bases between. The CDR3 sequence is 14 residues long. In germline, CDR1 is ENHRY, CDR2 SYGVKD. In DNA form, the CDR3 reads TGTGCCATCAGTGCAGGAAGGGGAGGCACTGAAGCTTTCTTT. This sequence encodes CAISAGRGGTEAFF.

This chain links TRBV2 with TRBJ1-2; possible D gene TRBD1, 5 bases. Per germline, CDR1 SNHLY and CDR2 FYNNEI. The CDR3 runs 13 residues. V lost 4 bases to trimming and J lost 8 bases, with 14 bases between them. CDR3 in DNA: TGTGCCAGCAGTGGATCAGGGTGGGAGGGCTACACCTTC. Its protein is CASSGSGWEGYTF. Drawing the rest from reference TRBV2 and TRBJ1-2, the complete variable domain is EPEVTQTPSHQVTQMGQEVILRCVPISNHLYFYWYRQILGQKVEFLVSFYNNEISEKSEIFDDQFSVERPDGSNFTLKIRSTKLEDSAMYFCASSGSGWEGYTFGSGTRLTVV.

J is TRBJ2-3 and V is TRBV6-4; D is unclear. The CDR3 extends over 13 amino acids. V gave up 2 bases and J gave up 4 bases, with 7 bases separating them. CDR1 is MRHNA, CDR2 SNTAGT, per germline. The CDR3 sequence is CASSDEFPDTQYF. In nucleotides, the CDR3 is TGTGCCAGCAGTGACGAATTCCCAGATACGCAGTATTTT.

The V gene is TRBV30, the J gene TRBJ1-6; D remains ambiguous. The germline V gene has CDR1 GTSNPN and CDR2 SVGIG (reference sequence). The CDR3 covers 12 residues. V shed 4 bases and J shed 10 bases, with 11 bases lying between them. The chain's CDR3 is CAWNPGGSPLHF. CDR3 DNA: TGTGCCTGGAACCCGGGAGGGTCACCCCTCCACTTT.

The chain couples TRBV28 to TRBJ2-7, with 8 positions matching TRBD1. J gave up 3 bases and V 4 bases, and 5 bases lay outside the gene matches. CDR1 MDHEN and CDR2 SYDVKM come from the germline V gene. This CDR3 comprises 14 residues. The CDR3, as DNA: TGTGCCAGCAGTTCACGACAGGGGCTCTACGAGCAGTACTTC. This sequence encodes CASSSRQGLYEQYF.

CDR3 coding DNA: TGTGCCAGCAGGGTTAGCGGGAGGGGCACCTACGAGCAGTACTTC. This encodes CASRVSGRGTYEQYF. This chain connects TRBV28 to TRBJ2-7; TRBD2 matches 11 bases. With 6 bases clipped from V and 2 bases from J, the junction kept 6 bases outside the gene matches. The CDR3 length is 15 residues. Germline V gene lookup returns CDR1 MDHEN and CDR2 SYDVKM.

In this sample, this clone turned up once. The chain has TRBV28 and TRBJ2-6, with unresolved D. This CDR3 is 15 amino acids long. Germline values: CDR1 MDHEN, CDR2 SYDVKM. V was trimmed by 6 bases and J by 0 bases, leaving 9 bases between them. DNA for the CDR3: TGTGCCAGCAGAGGTGTCAGCTCTGGGGCCAACGTCCTGACTTTC. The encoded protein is CASRGVSSGANVLTF. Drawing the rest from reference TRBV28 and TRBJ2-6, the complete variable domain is DVKVTQSSRYLVKRTGEKVFLECVQDMDHENMFWYRQDPGLGLRLIYFSYDVKMKEKGDIPEGYSVSREKKERFSLILESASTNQTSMYLCASRGVSSGANVLTFGAGSRLTVL.

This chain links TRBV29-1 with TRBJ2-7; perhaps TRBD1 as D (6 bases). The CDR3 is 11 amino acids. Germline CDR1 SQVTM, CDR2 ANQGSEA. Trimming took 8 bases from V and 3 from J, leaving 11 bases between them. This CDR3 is CSIRDNYEQYF. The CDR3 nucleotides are TGCAGCATCCGGGACAACTACGAGCAGTACTTC.

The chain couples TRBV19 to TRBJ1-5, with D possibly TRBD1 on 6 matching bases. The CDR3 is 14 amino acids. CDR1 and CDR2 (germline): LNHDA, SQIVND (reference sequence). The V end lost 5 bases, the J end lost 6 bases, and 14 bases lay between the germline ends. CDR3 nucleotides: TGTGCCAGTAGTCCACAGGGTTGGAGTCAGCCCCAGCATTTT. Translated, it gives CASSPQGWSQPQHF.

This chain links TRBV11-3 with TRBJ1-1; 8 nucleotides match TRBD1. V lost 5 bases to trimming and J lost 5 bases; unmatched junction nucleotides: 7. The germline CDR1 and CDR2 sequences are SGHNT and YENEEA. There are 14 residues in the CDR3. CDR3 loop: CASSATGGQTEAFF. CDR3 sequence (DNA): TGTGCCAGCAGCGCAACAGGGGGTCAAACTGAAGCTTTCTTT.

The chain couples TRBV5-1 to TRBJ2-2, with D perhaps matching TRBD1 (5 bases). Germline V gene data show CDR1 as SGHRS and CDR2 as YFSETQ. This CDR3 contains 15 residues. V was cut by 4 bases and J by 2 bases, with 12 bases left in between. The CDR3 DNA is TGCGCCAGCAGCCCCAGGGTGGGAAACACCGGGGAGCTGTTTTTT. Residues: CASSPRVGNTGELFF.

In DNA form, the CDR3 reads TGTGCCATCAGTGAGCAGGGGAGCACGGGAAAACTGTTTTTT. Amino acid sequence: CAISEQGSTGKLFF. The chain employs TRBV10-3 and TRBJ1-4, with D possibly TRBD1 on 6 matching bases. The CDR3 has 14 amino acids. V was cut by 2 bases and J by 10 bases, with 14 bases left in between. Germline CDR1 reads ENHRY; CDR2 reads SYGVKD.

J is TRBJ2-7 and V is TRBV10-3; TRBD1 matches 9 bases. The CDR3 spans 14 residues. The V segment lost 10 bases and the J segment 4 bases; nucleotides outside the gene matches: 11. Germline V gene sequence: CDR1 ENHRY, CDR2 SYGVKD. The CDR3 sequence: CASRGTGFVYEQYF. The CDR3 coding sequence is TGTGCCAGCAGGGGGACAGGGTTCGTATACGAGCAGTACTTC.

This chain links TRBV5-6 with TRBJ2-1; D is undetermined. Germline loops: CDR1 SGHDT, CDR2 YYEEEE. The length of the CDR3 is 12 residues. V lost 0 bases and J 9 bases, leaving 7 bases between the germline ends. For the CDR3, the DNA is TGTGCCAGCAGCTTGGGCGGAAGTGAGCAGTTCTTC. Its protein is CASSLGGSEQFF.

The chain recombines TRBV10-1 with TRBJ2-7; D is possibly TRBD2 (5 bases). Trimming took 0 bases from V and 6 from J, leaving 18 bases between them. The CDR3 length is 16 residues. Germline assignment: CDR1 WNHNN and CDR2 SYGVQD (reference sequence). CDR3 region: CASSESIFTGLLEQYF. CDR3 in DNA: TGCGCCAGCAGTGAGTCGATATTTACGGGGTTGCTCGAGCAGTACTTC.

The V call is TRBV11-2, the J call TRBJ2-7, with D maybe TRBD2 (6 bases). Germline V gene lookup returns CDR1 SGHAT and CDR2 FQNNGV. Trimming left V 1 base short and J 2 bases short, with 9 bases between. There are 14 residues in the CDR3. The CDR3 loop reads CASSLGAGPYEQYF. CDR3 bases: TGTGCCAGCAGCTTAGGTGCGGGGCCCTACGAGCAGTACTTC.

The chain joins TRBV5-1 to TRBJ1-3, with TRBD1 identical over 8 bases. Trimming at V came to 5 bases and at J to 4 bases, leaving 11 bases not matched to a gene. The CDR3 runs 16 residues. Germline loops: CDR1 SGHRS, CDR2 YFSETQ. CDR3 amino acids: CASSRDRSKAGNTIYF. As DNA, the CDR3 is TGCGCCAGCAGTCGGGACAGGTCAAAGGCGGGAAACACCATATATTTT.

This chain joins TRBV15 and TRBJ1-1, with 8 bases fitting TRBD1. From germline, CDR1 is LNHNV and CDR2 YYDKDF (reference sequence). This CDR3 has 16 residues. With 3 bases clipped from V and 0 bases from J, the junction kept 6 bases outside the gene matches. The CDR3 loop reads CATSSRRQGLNTEAFF. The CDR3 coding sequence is TGTGCCACCAGCAGCCGCCGACAGGGGCTGAACACTGAAGCTTTCTTT. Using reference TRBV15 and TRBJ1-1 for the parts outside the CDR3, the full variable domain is DAMVIQNPRYQVTQFGKPVTLSCSQTLNHNVMYWYQQKSSQAPKLLFHYYDKDFNNEADTPDNFQSRRPNTSFCFLDIRSPGLGDTAMYLCATSSRRQGLNTEAFFGQGTRLTVV.

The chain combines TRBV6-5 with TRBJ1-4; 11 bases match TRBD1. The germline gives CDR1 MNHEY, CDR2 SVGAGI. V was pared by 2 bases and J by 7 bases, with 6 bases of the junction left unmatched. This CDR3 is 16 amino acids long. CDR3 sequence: CASSYADRGQGEKLFF. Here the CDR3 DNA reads TGTGCCAGCAGTTACGCGGACAGGGGGCAGGGTGAAAAACTGTTTTTT.

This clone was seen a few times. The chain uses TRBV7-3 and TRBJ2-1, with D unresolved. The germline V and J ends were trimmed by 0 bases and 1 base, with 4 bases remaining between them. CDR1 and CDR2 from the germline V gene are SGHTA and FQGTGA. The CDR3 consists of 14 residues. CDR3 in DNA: TGTGCCAGCAGCTTAACGGGGTCCTACAATGAGCAGTTCTTC. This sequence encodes CASSLTGSYNEQFF.

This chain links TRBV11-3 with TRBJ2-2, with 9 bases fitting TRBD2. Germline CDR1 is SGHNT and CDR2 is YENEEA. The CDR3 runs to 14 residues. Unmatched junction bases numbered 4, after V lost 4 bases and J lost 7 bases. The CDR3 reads CASSSGTSSGELFF. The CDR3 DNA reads TGTGCCAGCAGCTCTGGGACTAGCAGCGGGGAGCTGTTTTTT.

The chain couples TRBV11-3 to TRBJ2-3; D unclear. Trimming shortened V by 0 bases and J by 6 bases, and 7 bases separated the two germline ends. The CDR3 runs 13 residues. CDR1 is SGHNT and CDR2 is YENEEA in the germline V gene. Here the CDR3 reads CASSLEFGDTQYF. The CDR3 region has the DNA TGTGCCAGCAGCTTAGAATTCGGGGATACGCAGTATTTT.

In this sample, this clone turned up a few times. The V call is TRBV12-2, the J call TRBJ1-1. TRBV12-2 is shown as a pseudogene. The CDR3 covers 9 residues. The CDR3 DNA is TGTGCAAGTCGCTTTGAAGCTTTCTTT. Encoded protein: CASRFEAFF.

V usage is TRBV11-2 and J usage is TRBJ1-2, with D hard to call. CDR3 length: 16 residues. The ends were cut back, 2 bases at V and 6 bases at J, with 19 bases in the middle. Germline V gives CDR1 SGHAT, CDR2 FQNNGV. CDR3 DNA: TGTGCCAGCAGCTTAAGCAGGTTGCGGGGTTTGGATGGCTACACCTTC. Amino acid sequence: CASSLSRLRGLDGYTF.

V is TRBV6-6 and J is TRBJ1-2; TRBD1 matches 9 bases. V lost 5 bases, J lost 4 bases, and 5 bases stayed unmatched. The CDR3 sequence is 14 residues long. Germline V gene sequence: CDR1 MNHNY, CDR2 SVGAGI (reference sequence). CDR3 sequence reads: CASSPQTGGYGYTF. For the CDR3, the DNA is TGTGCCAGCAGTCCTCAGACAGGGGGCTATGGCTACACCTTC.